The 18 T cell receptor beta chains reported below all come from one sample, sequenced in a study of cytomegalovirus exposure and HLA in healthy donors (dated by TCRdb to 2016 to 2017). To prepare the library, the immunoSEQ multiplex PCR assay was applied. A mixture of 60 forward primers for TCR Vbeta segments and 13 reverse primers for TCR Jbeta segments was used in the multiplex PCR. The table was pulled from immuneACCESS by TCRdb, which kept in-frame rearrangements only. Such tables lose some clones; where checked, under half of the loss comes from unresolved V genes, and the rest has no known cause. The sample table holds 200,000 or so clones, of which around 82% were seen once. In total, the top ten clones hold about 0.24% of the sample. The sample consisted of PBMCs. The receptor source for this set is a boy aged 5-17 years in good health and CMV-seronegative.

The chain is built from TRBV7-9 and TRBJ2-2; D possibly corresponds to TRBD1 (5 bases). This CDR3 has 15 residues. CDR1 SEHNR and CDR2 FQNEAQ come from the germline V gene (reference sequence). Trimming stripped 5 bases from V and 3 bases from J, with 13 bases between. CDR3 region: CASSPRQIYTGELFF. In DNA, the CDR3 is TGTGCCAGCAGCCCTCGACAGATTTACACCGGGGAGCTGTTTTTT. The variable domain in full, with the rest retrieved from reference TRBV7-9 and TRBJ2-2, is DTGVSQNPRHKITKRGQNVTFRCDPISEHNRLYWYRQTLGQGPEFLTYFQNEAQLEKSRLLSDRFSAERPKGSFSTLEIQRTEQGDSAMYLCASSPRQIYTGELFFGEGSRLTVL.

This clone has a handful of counts. The chain couples TRBV7-9 to TRBJ1-1; 10 bases match TRBD1. Trimming cost V 4 bases and J 4 bases; bases outside gene matches: 9. Germline V CDR1 and CDR2: SEHNR, FQNEAQ (reference sequence). The CDR3 is made up of 16 amino acids. CDR3 coding DNA: TGTGCCAGCAGCTCCTCAATGACAGGGGGCGTCACTGAAGCTTTCTTT. It yields the protein CASSSSMTGGVTEAFF.

CDR3 sequence: CASKGRGHDGYTF. DNA of the CDR3: TGTGCCAGCAAGGGGCGGGGGCATGATGGCTACACCTTC. The rearrangement uses TRBV5-6 and TRBJ1-2, with D perhaps TRBD1 (6 bases). CDR3 length: 13 residues. V lost 6 bases and J 6 bases, leaving 15 bases between the germline ends. CDR1 is SGHDT and CDR2 is YYEEEE in the germline V gene.

The chain is built from TRBV7-6 and TRBJ2-7, with no clear D. Trimming removed 1 base from V and 0 bases from J, with 4 bases in between. The CDR3 spans 13 residues. The germline gives CDR1 SGHVS, CDR2 FNYEAQ. The CDR3 DNA follows: TGTGCCAGCAGCTTAGGAGTCTCCTACGAGCAGTACTTC. Protein: CASSLGVSYEQYF.

V is TRBV5-4 and J is TRBJ2-5; D is unclear. The V end was cut by 2 bases, the J end by 1 base, with 6 bases between. CDR1 and CDR2 from the germline V gene are SGHNT and YYREEE (reference sequence). The CDR3 loop spans 13 amino acids. Here the CDR3 DNA reads TGTGCCAGCAGCTTTATCGGCCAAGAGACCCAGTACTTC. Protein sequence: CASSFIGQETQYF. Full variable domain (outside the CDR3, taken from reference TRBV5-4 and TRBJ2-5): ETGVTQSPTHLIKTRGQQVTLRCSSQSGHNTVSWYQQALGQGPQFIFQYYREEENGRGNFPPRFSGLQFPNYSSELNVNALELDDSALYLCASSFIGQETQYFGPGTRLLVL.

This chain uses TRBV7-8 with TRBJ2-1; D is possibly TRBD2 (7 bases). Per germline, CDR1 SGHVS and CDR2 FQNEAQ. This CDR3 is 14 amino acids long. Trimming took off 1 base at V and 9 bases at J, with 13 bases between the two ends. The CDR3 nucleotides read TGTGCCAGCAGCTTAGATGGGGGGGGCGCTGAGCAGTTCTTC. It translates to CASSLDGGGAEQFF.

The J gene is TRBJ2-5, the V gene TRBV29-1; 10 nucleotides match TRBD2. CDR3 length equals 14 residues. Germline loops: CDR1 SQVTM, CDR2 ANQGSEA. V was clipped by 6 bases and J by 2 bases; unmatched bases: 6. The CDR3 loop is CSVKRGGGQETQYF. The DNA for the CDR3 is TGCAGCGTCAAGCGGGGGGGTGGTCAAGAGACCCAGTACTTC.

This clone was detected once. One junction end disagrees with the germline gene, perhaps due to a read error. The chain employs TRBV7-9 and TRBJ1-2, with a possible D match to TRBD1 (5 bases). This CDR3 is 16 amino acids long. Germline CDR1 reads SEHNR; CDR2 reads FQNEAQ (reference sequence). CDR3 in amino acids: CSSSPQFREGNYGYTF. The DNA for the CDR3 is TGTTCCAGCAGCCCCCAGTTCAGGGAGGGTAACTATGGCTACACCTTC.

The CDR3 bases are TGTGCCAGCAGCGTCGACAGGGCCTACGAGCAGTACTTC. As protein: CASSVDRAYEQYF. This chain connects TRBV6-6 to TRBJ2-7; TRBD1 matches at 7 bases. J was trimmed by 2 bases and V by 6 bases; bases with no gene match: 4. Germline values: CDR1 MNHNY, CDR2 SVGAGI (reference sequence). The CDR3 spans 13 residues.

This chain links TRBV27 with TRBJ2-1; D remains ambiguous. There are 16 residues in the CDR3. The V gene's germline CDR1 is MNHEY and CDR2 SMNVEV (reference sequence). The V and J ends lost 8 bases and 7 bases respectively, with 24 bases between them. DNA for the CDR3: TGTGCCAGCGAGGCCCTAGGCGGCGTAATAAAGAATGAGCAGTTCTTC. It specifies CASEALGGVIKNEQFF.

CDR3 sequence: CASSLYTPGTEAFF. CDR3 nucleotide sequence: TGTGCCAGCAGCTTATATACCCCGGGCACTGAAGCTTTCTTT. The chain couples TRBV2 to TRBJ1-1; D unclear. Looked up from germline, CDR1 is SNHLY and CDR2 is FYNNEI. V lost 6 bases, J lost 4 bases, and 15 bases lay in between. The CDR3 runs to 14 residues.

The rearrangement joins TRBV30 to TRBJ2-5, with 10 bases aligning to TRBD2. This CDR3 is 17 amino acids long. Germline CDR1 is GTSNPN and CDR2 is SVGIG (reference sequence). After removal of 2 bases from V and 1 base from J, the junction contained 10 bases not matched to a gene. CDR3: CAWSSIGLAGGQETQYF. Here the CDR3 DNA reads TGTGCCTGGAGTTCCATCGGATTAGCGGGGGGCCAAGAGACCCAGTACTTC.

V gene TRBV6-6 combines with J gene TRBJ1-1; the match to TRBD1 covers 7 bases. CDR3 length: 15 residues. Trimming took 7 bases from V and 0 from J; bases not matched to a gene: 8. CDR1 is MNHNY, CDR2 SVGAGI, per germline (reference sequence). This CDR3 is CASTETGLMNTEAFF. In DNA form, the CDR3 reads TGTGCCAGCACCGAGACAGGGCTGATGAACACTGAAGCTTTCTTT.

This rearrangement joins TRBV1 to TRBJ2-4; the table's D call, TRBD2, was not checked against the DNA. TRBV1 is a pseudogene segment. The CDR3 is 16 amino acids. The CDR3 nucleotides are TGCACCAGCAGCCAAGATCACGGGAGGGCCGGAAACATTCAGTACTTC. It yields the protein CTSSQDHGRAGNIQYF.

The chain joins TRBV14 to TRBJ2-7, with D unresolved. This CDR3 region has 13 residues. Trimming stripped 1 base from V and 4 bases from J, with 8 bases between. Germline-derived CDR1 and CDR2 are SGHDN and FVKESK. As DNA, the CDR3 is TGTGCCAGCAGCCAAGTTTTCCCTTACGAGCAGTACTTC. It yields the protein CASSQVFPYEQYF. Combining the CDR3 with reference TRBV14 and TRBJ2-7 gives the whole variable domain EAGVTQFPSHSVIEKGQTVTLRCDPISGHDNLYWYRRVMGKEIKFLLHFVKESKQDESGMPNNRFLAERTGGTYSTLKVQPAELEDSGVYFCASSQVFPYEQYFGPGTRLTVT.

The chain couples TRBV6-1 to TRBJ2-7; 8 bases line up with TRBD1. Germline CDR1 MNHNS, CDR2 SASEGT. The CDR3 runs 12 residues. V was clipped by 11 bases and J by 6 bases; unmatched bases: 9. The DNA of the CDR3 is TGTGCCGGCGGACAGGGATACTTCGAGCAGTACTTC. Its protein product is CAGGQGYFEQYF.

This chain uses TRBV15 with TRBJ2-5; TRBD1 aligns across 8 bases. The CDR3 sequence is 16 residues long. J was trimmed by 2 bases and V by 3 bases; bases with no gene match: 8. Germline CDR1 LNHNV, CDR2 YYDKDF (reference sequence). Written as DNA, the CDR3 is TGTGCCACCAGCAGGCGGGACAGGAAGACGCAAGAGACCCAGTACTTC. Its protein product is CATSRRDRKTQETQYF.

This clone has just one count. The chain employs TRBV6-5 and TRBJ1-2, with 7 bases identical to TRBD1. The CDR3 spans 14 residues. Germline assignment: CDR1 MNHEY and CDR2 SVGAGI. Losses at the gene ends were 6 bases for V and 2 bases for J; bases not matched to a gene: 6. CDR3 sequence (DNA): TGTGCCAGCAGGCCCAACAGGGGAAACTATGGCTACACCTTC. It translates to CASRPNRGNYGYTF.